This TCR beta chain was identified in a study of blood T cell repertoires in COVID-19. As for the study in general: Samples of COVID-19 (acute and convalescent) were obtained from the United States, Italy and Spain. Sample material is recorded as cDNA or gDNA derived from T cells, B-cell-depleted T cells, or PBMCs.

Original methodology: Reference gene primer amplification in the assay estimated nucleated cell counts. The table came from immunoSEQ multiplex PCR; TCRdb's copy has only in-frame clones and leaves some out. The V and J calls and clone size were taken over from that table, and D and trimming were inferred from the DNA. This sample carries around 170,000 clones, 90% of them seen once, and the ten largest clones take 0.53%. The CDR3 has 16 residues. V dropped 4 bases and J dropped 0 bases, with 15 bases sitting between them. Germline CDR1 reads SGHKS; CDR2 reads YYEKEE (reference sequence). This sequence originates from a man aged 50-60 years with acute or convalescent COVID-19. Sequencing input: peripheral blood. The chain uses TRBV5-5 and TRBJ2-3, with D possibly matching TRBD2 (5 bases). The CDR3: CASSAGVVSSTDTQYF. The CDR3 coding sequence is TGTGCCAGCAGCGCGGGCGTTGTTAGCAGCACAGATACGCAGTATTTT.